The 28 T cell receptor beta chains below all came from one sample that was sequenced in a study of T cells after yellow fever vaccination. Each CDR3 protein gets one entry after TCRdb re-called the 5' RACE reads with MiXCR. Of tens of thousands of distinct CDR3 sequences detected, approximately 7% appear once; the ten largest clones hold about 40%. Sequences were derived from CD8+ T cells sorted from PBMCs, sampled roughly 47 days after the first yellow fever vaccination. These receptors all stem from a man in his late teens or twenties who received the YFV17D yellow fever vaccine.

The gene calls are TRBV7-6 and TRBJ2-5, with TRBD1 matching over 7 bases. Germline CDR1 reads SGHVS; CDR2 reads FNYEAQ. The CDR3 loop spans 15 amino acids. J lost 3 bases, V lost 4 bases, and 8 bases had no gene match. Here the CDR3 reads CASSSLTGSEETQYF. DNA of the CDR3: TGTGCCAGCAGCTCGCTGACAGGGTCGGAAGAGACCCAGTACTTC.

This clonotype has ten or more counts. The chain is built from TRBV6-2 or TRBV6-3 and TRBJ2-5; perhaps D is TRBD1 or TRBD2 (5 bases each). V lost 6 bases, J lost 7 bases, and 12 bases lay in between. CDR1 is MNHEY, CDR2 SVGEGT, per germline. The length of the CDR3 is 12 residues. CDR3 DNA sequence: TGTGCCAGCAGACGGGACCCGGGGACCCAGTACTTC. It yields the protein CASRRDPGTQYF.

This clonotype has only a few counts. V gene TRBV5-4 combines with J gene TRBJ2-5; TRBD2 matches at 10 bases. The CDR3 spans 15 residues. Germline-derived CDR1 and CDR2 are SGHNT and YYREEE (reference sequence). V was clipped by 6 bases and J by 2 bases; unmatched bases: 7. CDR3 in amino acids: CASTIAGGFQETQYF. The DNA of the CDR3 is TGTGCCAGCACCATAGCGGGGGGCTTTCAAGAGACCCAGTACTTC.

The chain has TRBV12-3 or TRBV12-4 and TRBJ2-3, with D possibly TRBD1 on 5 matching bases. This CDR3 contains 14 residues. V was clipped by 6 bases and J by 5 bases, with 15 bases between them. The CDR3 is CASRSGSWGDTQYF. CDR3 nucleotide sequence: TGTGCCAGCAGGTCAGGGTCCTGGGGAGATACGCAGTATTTT.

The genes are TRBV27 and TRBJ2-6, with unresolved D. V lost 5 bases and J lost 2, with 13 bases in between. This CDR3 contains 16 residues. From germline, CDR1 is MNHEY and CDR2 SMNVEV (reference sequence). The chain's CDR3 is CASSPAQATGANVLTF. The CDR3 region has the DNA TGTGCCAGCAGTCCAGCCCAGGCAACTGGGGCCAACGTCCTGACTTTC.

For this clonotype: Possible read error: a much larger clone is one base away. The CDR3 bases are TGCGCCAGCACCCAACGGACAGTCCCCGAAACTGAAGCTTTCTTT. This translates into CASTQRTVPETEAFF. V is TRBV4-3 and J is TRBJ1-1; D may be TRBD1 (6 bases). The CDR3 sequence is 15 residues long. Per germline, CDR1 LGHNA and CDR2 YSLEER.

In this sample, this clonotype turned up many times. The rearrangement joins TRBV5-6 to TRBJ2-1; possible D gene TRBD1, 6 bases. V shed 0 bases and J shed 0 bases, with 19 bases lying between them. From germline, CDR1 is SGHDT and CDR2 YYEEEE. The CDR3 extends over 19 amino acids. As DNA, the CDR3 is TGTGCCAGCAGCTTGGGACAGGCCGCCGACAAAAGCTCCTACAATGAGCAGTTCTTC. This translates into CASSLGQAADKSSYNEQFF. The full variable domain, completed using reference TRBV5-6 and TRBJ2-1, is DAGVTQSPTHLIKTRGQQVTLRCSPKSGHDTVSWYQQALGQGPQFIFQYYEEEERQRGNFPDRFSGHQFPNYSSELNVNALLLGDSALYLCASSLGQAADKSSYNEQFFGPGTRLTVL.

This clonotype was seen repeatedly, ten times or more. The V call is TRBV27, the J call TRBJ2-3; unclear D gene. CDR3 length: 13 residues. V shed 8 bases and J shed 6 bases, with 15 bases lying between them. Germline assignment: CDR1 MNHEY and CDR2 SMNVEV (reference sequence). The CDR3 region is CASGAWLVDTQYF. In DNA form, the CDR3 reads TGTGCCAGCGGAGCCTGGTTAGTGGATACGCAGTATTTT.

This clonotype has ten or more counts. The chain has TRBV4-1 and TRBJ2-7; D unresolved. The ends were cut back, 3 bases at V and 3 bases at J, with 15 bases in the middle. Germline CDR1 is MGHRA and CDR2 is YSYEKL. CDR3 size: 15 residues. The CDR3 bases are TGCGCCAGCAGCCATCAATACTCTGGATTCTACGAGCAGTACGTC. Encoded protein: CASSHQYSGFYEQYV.

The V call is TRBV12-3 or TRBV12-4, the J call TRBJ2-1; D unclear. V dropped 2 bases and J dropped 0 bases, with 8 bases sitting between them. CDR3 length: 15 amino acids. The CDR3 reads CASSLYGSSYNEQFF. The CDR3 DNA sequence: TGTGCCAGCAGTTTATACGGAAGCTCCTACAATGAGCAGTTCTTC.

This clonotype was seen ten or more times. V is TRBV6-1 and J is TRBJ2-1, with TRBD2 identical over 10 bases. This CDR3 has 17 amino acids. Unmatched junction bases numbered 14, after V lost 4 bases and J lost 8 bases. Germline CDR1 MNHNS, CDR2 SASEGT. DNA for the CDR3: TGTGCCAGCAGTGGGGCCCTTCCGGGACTAGCGAGCCATGAGCAGTTCTTC. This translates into CASSGALPGLASHEQFF.

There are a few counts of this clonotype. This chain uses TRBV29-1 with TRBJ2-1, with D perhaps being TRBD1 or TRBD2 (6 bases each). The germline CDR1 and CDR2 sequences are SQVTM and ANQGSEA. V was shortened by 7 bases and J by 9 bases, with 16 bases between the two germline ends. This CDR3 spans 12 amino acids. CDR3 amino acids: CSAPLGGSEQFF. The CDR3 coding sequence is TGCAGCGCCCCTCTAGGGGGGTCTGAGCAGTTCTTC.

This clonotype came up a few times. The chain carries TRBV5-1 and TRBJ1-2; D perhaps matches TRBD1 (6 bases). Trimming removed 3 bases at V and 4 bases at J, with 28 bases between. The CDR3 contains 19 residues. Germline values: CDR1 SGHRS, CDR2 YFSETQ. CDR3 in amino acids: CASSSSPTGSLTYSYGYTF. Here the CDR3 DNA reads TGCGCCAGCAGCTCCTCCCCGACAGGCTCATTGACTTACAGCTATGGCTACACCTTC.

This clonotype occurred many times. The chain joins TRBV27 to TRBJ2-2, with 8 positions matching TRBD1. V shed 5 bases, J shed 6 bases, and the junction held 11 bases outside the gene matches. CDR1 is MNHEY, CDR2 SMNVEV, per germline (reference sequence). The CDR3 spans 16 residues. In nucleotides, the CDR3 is TGTGCCAGCAGTCCCCTGAGGACAGGGTCGGCCGGGGAGCTGTTTTTT. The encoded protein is CASSPLRTGSAGELFF.

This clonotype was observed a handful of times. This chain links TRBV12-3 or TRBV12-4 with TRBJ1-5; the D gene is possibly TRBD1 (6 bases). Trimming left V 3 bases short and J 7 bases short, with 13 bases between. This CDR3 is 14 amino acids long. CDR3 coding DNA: TGTGCCAGCAGTTTTTTGTTGGGGGGCCAGCCCCAGCATTTT. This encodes CASSFLLGGQPQHF.

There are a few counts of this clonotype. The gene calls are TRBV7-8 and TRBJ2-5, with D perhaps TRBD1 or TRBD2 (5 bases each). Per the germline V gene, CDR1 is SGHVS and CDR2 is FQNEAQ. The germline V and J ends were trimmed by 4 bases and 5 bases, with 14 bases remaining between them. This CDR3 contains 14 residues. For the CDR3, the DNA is TGTGCCAGCAGCTCCCGGGACGCCGAGGAGACCCAGTACTTC. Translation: CASSSRDAEETQYF.

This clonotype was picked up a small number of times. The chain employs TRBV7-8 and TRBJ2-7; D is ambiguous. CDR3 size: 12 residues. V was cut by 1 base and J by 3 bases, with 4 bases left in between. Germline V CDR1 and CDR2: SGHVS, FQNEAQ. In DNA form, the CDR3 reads TGTGCCAGCAGCTTAGTCGTCTACGAGCAGTACGTC. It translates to CASSLVVYEQYV.

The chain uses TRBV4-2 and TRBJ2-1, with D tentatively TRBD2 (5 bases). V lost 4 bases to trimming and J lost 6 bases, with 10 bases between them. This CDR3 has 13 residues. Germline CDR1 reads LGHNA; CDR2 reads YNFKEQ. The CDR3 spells CASSRELGNEQFF. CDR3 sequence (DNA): TGTGCCAGCAGCCGGGAGTTGGGCAATGAGCAGTTCTTC.

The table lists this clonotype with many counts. The CDR3 DNA is TGTGCCAGCAGCTCCAAGACTAGCGTCGCCTACAATGAGCAGTTCTTC. Its protein is CASSSKTSVAYNEQFF. The V call is TRBV11-3, the J call TRBJ2-1, with 8 bases aligning to TRBD2. This CDR3 contains 16 residues. The trim removed 4 bases at V and 2 bases at J, leaving 7 bases unmatched. The germline gives CDR1 SGHNT, CDR2 YENEEA.

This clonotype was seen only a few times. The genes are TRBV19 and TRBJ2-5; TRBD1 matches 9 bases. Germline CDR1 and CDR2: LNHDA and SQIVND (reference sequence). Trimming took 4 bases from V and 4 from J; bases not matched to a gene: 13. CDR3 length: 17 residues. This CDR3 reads CASSTSLTGGSIETQYF. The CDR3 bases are TGTGCCAGTAGTACTTCCTTGACAGGGGGTAGTATAGAGACCCAGTACTTC.

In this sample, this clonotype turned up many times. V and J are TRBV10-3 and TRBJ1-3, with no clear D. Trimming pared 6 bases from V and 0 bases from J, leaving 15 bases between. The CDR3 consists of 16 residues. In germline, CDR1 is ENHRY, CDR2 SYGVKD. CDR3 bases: TGTGCCATCAGGGGCGTCGGAGATTACTCTGGAAACACCATATATTTT. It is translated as CAIRGVGDYSGNTIYF.

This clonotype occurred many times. The CDR3 DNA sequence: TGTGCCAGCAGCGGCCCTTTGAACACTGAAGCTTTCTTT. Translation gives CASSGPLNTEAFF. The chain combines TRBV7-9 with TRBJ1-1; no firm D call. Trimming cost V 5 bases and J 0 bases, with 7 bases left between them. CDR1 is SEHNR, CDR2 FQNEAQ, per germline (reference sequence). The CDR3 spans 13 residues.

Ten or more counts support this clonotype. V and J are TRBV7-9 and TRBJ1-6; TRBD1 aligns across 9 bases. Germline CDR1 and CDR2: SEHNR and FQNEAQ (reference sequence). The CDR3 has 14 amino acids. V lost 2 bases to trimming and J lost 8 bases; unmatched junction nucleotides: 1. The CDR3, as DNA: TGTGCCAGCAGCTTACGGACAGGGGATTCACCCCTCCACTTT. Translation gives CASSLRTGDSPLHF. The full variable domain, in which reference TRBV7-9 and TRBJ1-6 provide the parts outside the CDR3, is DTGVSQNPRHKITKRGQNVTFRCDPISEHNRLYWYRQTLGQGPEFLTYFQNEAQLEKSRLLSDRFSAERPKGSFSTLEIQRTEQGDSAMYLCASSLRTGDSPLHFGNGTRLTVT.

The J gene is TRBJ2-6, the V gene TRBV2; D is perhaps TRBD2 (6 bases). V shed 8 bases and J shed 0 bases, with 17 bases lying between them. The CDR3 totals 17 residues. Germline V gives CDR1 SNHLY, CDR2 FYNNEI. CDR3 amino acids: CASLPHGGVSGANVLTF. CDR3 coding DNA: TGTGCCAGCCTGCCACACGGGGGAGTCTCTGGGGCCAACGTCCTGACTTTC.

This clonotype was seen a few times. The CDR3 coding sequence is TGTGCCAGCAGTCCTGACAGCTACTACGAGCAGTACTTC. Protein product: CASSPDSYYEQYF. The chain uses TRBV27 and TRBJ2-7; TRBD1 is a possible D gene (5 bases). There are 13 residues in the CDR3. V lost 5 bases, J lost 3 bases, and 11 bases lay in between. Germline V gene data show CDR1 as MNHEY and CDR2 as SMNVEV (reference sequence).

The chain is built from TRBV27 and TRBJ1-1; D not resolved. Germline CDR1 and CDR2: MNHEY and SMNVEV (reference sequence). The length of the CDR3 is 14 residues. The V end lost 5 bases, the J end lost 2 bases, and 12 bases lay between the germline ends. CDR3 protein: CASSPRVVNTEAFF. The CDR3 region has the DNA TGTGCCAGCAGTCCTAGGGTAGTAAACACTGAAGCTTTCTTT.

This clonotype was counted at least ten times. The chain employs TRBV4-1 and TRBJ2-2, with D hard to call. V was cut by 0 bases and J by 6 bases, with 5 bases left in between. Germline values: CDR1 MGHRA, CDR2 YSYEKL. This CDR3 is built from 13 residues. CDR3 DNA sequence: TGCGCCAGCAGCCAAGATTTTCCCGGGGAGCTGTTTTTT. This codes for CASSQDFPGELFF.

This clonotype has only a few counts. CDR3: CASSQEGTGEDEQYF. DNA of the CDR3: TGCGCCAGCAGCCAAGAGGGGACAGGGGAAGACGAGCAGTACTTC. This chain connects TRBV4-1 to TRBJ2-7; 10 nucleotides match TRBD1. Germline-derived CDR1 and CDR2 are MGHRA and YSYEKL. The CDR3 is 15 residues long. Trimming took 0 bases from V and 5 from J; bases not matched to a gene: 4.